This T cell receptor (beta chain) is drawn from a study of OX40 agonist ivuxolimab in advanced cancers. Whole-study context: Enrollees could have had prior anti-PD-1, anti-PD-L1 or anti-CTLA-4 therapy, which 30% to 50% had received. Two patients with cutaneous melanoma and one with hepatocellular carcinoma, three in total, showed partial responses.

This clone was recorded only once. Its specificity is not known. Here immunoSEQ multiplex PCR was the method, and the copy in TCRdb shows in-frame clones only, minus some. The data show over 35,000 clones, with 80% seen just once and 4.2% held by the top ten. CDR1 is SGHRS and CDR2 is YFSETQ in the germline V gene. V was clipped by 3 bases and J by 5 bases; unmatched bases: 4. The CDR3 is 14 residues long. Notes on the study in general: Certain nonresponding patients likewise had low normalized T-cell clonal expansion. At 0.1 to 3.0 mg/kg and by week 6, clonal expansion occurred in CD4+ and CD8+ blood T cells.

This chain connects TRBV5-1 to TRBJ2-3, with TRBD2 identical over 9 bases. The sequencing used CD4+ or CD8+ T cells sorted from blood, collected in a trial of the OX40 agonist ivuxolimab. The receptor was isolated from an adult with an advanced solid tumor such as melanoma, head and neck, liver or kidney cancer. The CDR3 sequence is CASSWTSDVDTQYF. The CDR3 bases are TGCGCCAGCAGCTGGACTAGCGATGTAGATACGCAGTATTTT.